These 22 T cell receptor beta chains came from one sample sequenced in a study of tumor T cells in aggressive B-cell lymphoma. TCRdb keeps only in-frame clones here, not all; method: immunoSEQ multiplex PCR. The sample contains 3,500 to 4,000 clones, just over 85% of which appear only once. The sequenced sample was tumor tissue. These receptors originate from an adult with diffuse large B cell lymphoma.

V and J are TRBV5-6 and TRBJ1-2, with D unresolved. Germline CDR1 is SGHDT and CDR2 is YYEEEE. V gave up 3 bases and J gave up 2 bases, with 8 bases separating them. The CDR3 covers 13 residues. DNA of the CDR3: TGTGCCAGCAGCTCCGGGATAAACTATGGCTACACCTTC. This codes for CASSSGINYGYTF.

The chain is built from TRBV7-2 and TRBJ1-6, with a weak D call TRBD1 (5 bases). Trimming stripped 2 bases from V and 9 bases from J, with 11 bases between. The CDR3 is 14 residues long. In germline, CDR1 is SGHTA, CDR2 FQGNSA. The CDR3 DNA is TGTGCCAGCAGCTTATCAGGGTTCGGTTCACCCCTCCACTTT. It is translated as CASSLSGFGSPLHF.

This clone has a single count. The V and J genes are TRBV2 and TRBJ2-7; weak D call: TRBD1 (7 bases). Trimming stripped 6 bases from V and 4 bases from J, with 16 bases between. CDR1 is SNHLY and CDR2 is FYNNEI in the germline V gene. The CDR3 is 14 amino acids. The DNA of the CDR3 is TGTGCCAGCAGGCCTACTCCAGGGGGGTACGAGCAGTACTTC. It encodes CASRPTPGGYEQYF.

This rearrangement joins TRBV4-3 to TRBJ2-2, with 7 bases that match TRBD1. The germline gives CDR1 LGHNA, CDR2 YSLEER. This CDR3 spans 14 amino acids. J lost 5 bases, V lost 3 bases, and 3 bases had no gene match. The CDR3 DNA follows: TGCGCCAGCAGCCATTACAGGGGAACCGGGGAGCTGTTTTTT. This encodes CASSHYRGTGELFF.

The chain recombines TRBV4-2 with TRBJ1-1; a weak D match, TRBD1 (5 bases). Between the trimmed V and J ends, which lost 4 bases and 5 bases, there was a span of 20 bases. The germline V gene encodes CDR1 LGHNA and CDR2 YNFKEQ. This CDR3 contains 16 residues. This CDR3 reads CASSPRGPGSRTEAFF. DNA for the CDR3: TGTGCCAGCAGCCCCCGAGGCCCAGGGTCGAGGACTGAAGCTTTCTTT.

The chain couples TRBV11-2 to TRBJ1-3, with 7 bases aligning to TRBD1. Looked up from germline, CDR1 is SGHAT and CDR2 is FQNNGV. The CDR3 covers 14 residues. J lost 4 bases, V lost 3 bases, and 3 bases had no gene match. In nucleotides, the CDR3 is TGTGCCAGCAGCTTTACAGGGGTCGGAAACACCATATATTTT. Protein product: CASSFTGVGNTIYF.

This clone was picked up one time. The J gene is TRBJ1-4, the V gene TRBV28; D gene ambiguous. Per the germline V gene, CDR1 is MDHEN and CDR2 is SYDVKM. This CDR3 is 10 amino acids long. The CDR3 here is CATGVEKLFF. The CDR3 DNA sequence: TGTGCTACGGGAGTCGAAAAACTGTTTTTT. The entire variable domain, with the rest obtained from reference TRBV28 and TRBJ1-4, is as follows: DVKVTQSSRYLVKRTGEKVFLECVQDMDHENMFWYRQDPGLGLRLIYFSYDVKMKEKGDIPEGYSVSREKKERFSLILESASTNQTSMYLCATGVEKLFFGSGTQLSVL.

This clone was seen more than once but under ten times. The chain carries TRBV27 and TRBJ2-7; 7 nucleotides agree with TRBD1. V dropped 3 bases and J dropped 3; count of bases not matched to a gene: 5. This CDR3 region has 14 residues. Per germline, CDR1 MNHEY and CDR2 SMNVEV (reference sequence). The CDR3 here is CASSLRDSYYEQYF. The CDR3 bases are TGTGCCAGCAGTTTGAGGGACAGCTACTACGAGCAGTACTTC.

The chain joins TRBV27 to TRBJ1-1, with D tentatively TRBD1 (6 bases). CDR1 and CDR2 from the germline V gene are MNHEY and SMNVEV (reference sequence). V was shortened by 7 bases and J by 2 bases, with 14 bases between the two germline ends. The CDR3 is made up of 14 amino acids. The CDR3 reads CASKLPGENTEAFF. The CDR3 DNA reads TGTGCCAGCAAACTTCCAGGGGAAAACACTGAAGCTTTCTTT.

The chain combines TRBV6-6 with TRBJ1-5; D not certain. V lost 4 bases and J 0 bases, leaving 10 bases between the germline ends. This CDR3 region has 15 residues. Germline CDR1 is MNHNY and CDR2 is SVGAGI (reference sequence). The CDR3 region is CASSSGIHSNQPQHF. CDR3 in DNA: TGTGCCAGCAGTTCCGGGATCCATAGCAATCAGCCCCAGCATTTT.

This chain uses TRBV11-2 with TRBJ1-3, with D perhaps TRBD1 (6 bases). V was shortened by 3 bases and J by 4 bases, with 16 bases between the two germline ends. The CDR3 consists of 16 residues. The germline V gene encodes CDR1 SGHAT and CDR2 FQNNGV. The DNA for the CDR3 is TGTGCCAGCAGCTTCCGACAGGCGGGAGCCGGAAACACCATATATTTT. This gives the protein CASSFRQAGAGNTIYF.

The chain is built from TRBV7-8 and TRBJ1-2; tentatively, D is TRBD1 (5 bases). Per germline, CDR1 SGHVS and CDR2 FQNEAQ. Trimming stripped 5 bases from V and 2 bases from J, with 9 bases between. This CDR3 has 13 residues. Written as DNA, the CDR3 is TGTGCCAGCAGCCAGGACACAAACTATGGCTACACCTTC. Residues: CASSQDTNYGYTF.

V gene TRBV2 combines with J gene TRBJ2-3, with a possible D match to TRBD1 (7 bases). Looked up from germline, CDR1 is SNHLY and CDR2 is FYNNEI. The CDR3 is 15 amino acids. With 2 bases removed from V and 6 bases from J, the gap between germline ends came to 15 bases. This CDR3 reads CASSERTRGVDTQYF. The CDR3 nucleotides are TGTGCCAGCAGTGAAAGGACCAGGGGGGTGGATACGCAGTATTTT.

The rearrangement joins TRBV18 to TRBJ2-1; 12 positions agree with TRBD2. This CDR3 region has 13 residues. The V and J ends lost 6 bases and 10 bases, in that order; junction bases with no gene match: 4. Germline V gives CDR1 KGHSH, CDR2 LQKENI. CDR3 loop: CASSPGTSGEQFF. DNA for the CDR3: TGTGCCAGCTCCCCCGGGACTAGCGGGGAGCAGTTCTTC.

The count of this clone is one. Here the CDR3 DNA reads TGTGCCAGCAGCTTACCCCACGTTGGGGGGAGGGACCATGAGCAGTTCTTC. It specifies CASSLPHVGGRDHEQFF. The chain combines TRBV7-9 with TRBJ2-1, with 7 bases lining up with TRBD2. Germline V lookup: CDR1 SEHNR, CDR2 FQNEAQ (reference sequence). This CDR3 has 17 residues. The J segment lost 8 bases and the V segment lost 2 bases, leaving 15 bases of the junction unmatched.

This chain links TRBV7-2 with TRBJ2-1; D unresolved. Per the germline V gene, CDR1 is SGHTA and CDR2 is FQGNSA. Deletions cut 0 bases from V and 9 bases from J, with 12 bases between. There are 14 residues in the CDR3. This chain's CDR3 is CASSLAAPEPEQFF. Written as DNA, the CDR3 is TGTGCCAGCAGCTTAGCCGCCCCCGAGCCTGAGCAGTTCTTC.

The chain carries TRBV11-2 and TRBJ2-3, with no clear D. The germline gives CDR1 SGHAT, CDR2 FQNNGV. V was shortened by 1 base and J by 6 bases, with 14 bases between the two germline ends. The CDR3 covers 15 residues. The CDR3 spells CASSLGLDILDTQYF. DNA for the CDR3: TGTGCCAGCAGCTTAGGGCTAGATATTTTGGATACGCAGTATTTT.

CDR3: CASKDRESSYEQYF. CDR3 bases: TGTGCCAGCAAAGACAGGGAAAGCTCCTACGAGCAGTACTTC. The chain combines TRBV28 with TRBJ2-5; 7 positions match TRBD1. The J call may be faulty, since TRBJ2-7 better matches the DNA end. Germline-derived CDR1 and CDR2 are MDHEN and SYDVKM. The CDR3 loop spans 14 amino acids.

The chain is built from TRBV7-2 and TRBJ1-3, with D possibly matching TRBD1 (6 bases). V lost 7 bases and J lost 4, with 11 bases in between. CDR3 length: 13 amino acids. CDR1 and CDR2 (germline): SGHTA, FQGNSA. The DNA for the CDR3 is TGTGCCAGCACACAGGGTTCGGGAAACACCATATATTTT. This encodes CASTQGSGNTIYF.

The V call is TRBV7-8, the J call TRBJ1-5; D is undetermined. The CDR3 sequence is 15 residues long. Germline lookup yields CDR1 SGHVS and CDR2 FQNEAQ. V gave up 0 bases and J gave up 8 bases, with 14 bases separating them. As DNA, the CDR3 is TGTGCCAGCAGCTTAGCGGTGAACCAGCGCGAGCCCCAGCATTTT. Translation gives CASSLAVNQREPQHF.

The rearrangement uses TRBV5-1 and TRBJ2-5; 14 bases agree with TRBD2. Judging by the DNA end, TRBJ2-7 fits better; the J call may be wrong. Germline V lookup: CDR1 SGHRS, CDR2 YFSETQ. The CDR3 length is 14 residues. Written as DNA, the CDR3 is TGCGCCAGCAGCCCAGGGACTAGCGGGGGCGAGCAGTACTTC. Its translation: CASSPGTSGGEQYF.

As to this clone: This sample also contains other DNA sequences that code for the same CDR3. V gene TRBV11-2 combines with J gene TRBJ2-2; 7 positions agree with TRBD2. The CDR3 loop spans 17 amino acids. The germline CDR1 and CDR2 sequences are SGHAT and FQNNGV. The V segment lost 4 bases and the J segment 0 bases; nucleotides outside the gene matches: 8. In DNA form, the CDR3 reads TGTGCCAGCAGCTGGCAAGGTGGGGGGGCGAACACCGGGGAGCTGTTTTTT. This sequence encodes CASSWQGGGANTGELFF.